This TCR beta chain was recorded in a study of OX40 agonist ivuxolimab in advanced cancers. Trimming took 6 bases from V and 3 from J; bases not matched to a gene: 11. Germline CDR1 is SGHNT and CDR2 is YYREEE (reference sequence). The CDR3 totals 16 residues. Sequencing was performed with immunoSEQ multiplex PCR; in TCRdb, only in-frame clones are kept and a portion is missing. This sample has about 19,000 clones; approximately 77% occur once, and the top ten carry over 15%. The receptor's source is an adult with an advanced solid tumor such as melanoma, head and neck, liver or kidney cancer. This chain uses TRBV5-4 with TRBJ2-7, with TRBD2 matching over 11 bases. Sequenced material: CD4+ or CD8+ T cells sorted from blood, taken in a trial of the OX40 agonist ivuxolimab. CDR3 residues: CASTLLAGALGYEQYF. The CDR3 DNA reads TGTGCCAGCACCTTACTAGCGGGAGCGTTGGGCTACGAGCAGTACTTC.